The rows below give T cell receptor beta chains drawn from one sample of a study of T-cell reconstitution after alpha-beta-depleted transplantation in children. TCRdb reprocessed the PCR reads with MiXCR, giving one entry per CDR3 protein. The sample has roughly 300,000 distinct CDR3 sequences, around 9.6% seen once; the top ten hold 10%. Specimen: PBMCs from the stem cell graft donor, collected from the stem cell graft. All receptors derive from a human donor who donated a stem cell graft to a child with SCID. The CDR3 runs from the conserved cysteine through the conserved F or W. The D gene is left open where the match is weak. A clone size is listed for some rows: how often the clone was seen (once, few, many), or a class if it is expanded.

.	few	TRBV14	TRBJ2-2	TGTGCCAGCAGCCACCCCCTCGGGGAGCTGTTTTTT	CASSHPLGELFF
TRBD1	many	TRBV5-6	TRBJ2-3	TGTGCCAGCAGCTTACAGGGGAATACGCAGTATTTT	CASSLQGNTQYF
TRBD1	many	TRBV18	TRBJ1-5	TGTGCCAGCTCATCTAGACAGGGCGATCAGCCCCAGCATTTT	CASSSRQGDQPQHF
.	few	TRBV12-3/TRBV12-4	TRBJ2-1	TGTGCCAGCAGATATACTTGGAGCTCCTACAATGAGCAGTTCTTC	CASRYTWSSYNEQFF
.	.	TRBV5-5	TRBJ1-4	TGTGCCAGCAGCTATCGGGACGGCTATGAAAAACTGTTTTTT	CASSYRDGYEKLFF
TRBD1	few	TRBV25-1	TRBJ2-7	TGTGCCAGCACACCAGGGGGCCCTTACGAGCAGTACTTC	CASTPGGPYEQYF
.	.	TRBV5-1	TRBJ2-7	TGCGCCAGCAGCAAGGACACGGAGCAGCAGTACTTC	CASSKDTEQQYF
.	.	TRBV7-9	TRBJ2-1	TGTGCCAGCAGCTTAGGCCCCGATGAGCAGTTCTTC	CASSLGPDEQFF
.	many	TRBV28	TRBJ1-5	TGTGCCAGCAGTTCCCCGAAGATTCCCCAGCATTTT	CASSSPKIPQHF
.	few	TRBV2	TRBJ1-2	TGTGCCAGCAGTTGGTATGGCTACACCTTC	CASSWYGYTF
.	few	TRBV12-3/TRBV12-4	TRBJ1-5	TGTGCCAGCACCGCGGCCCTTATTCAGCCCCAGCATTTT	CASTAALIQPQHF
TRBD1	.	TRBV12-3/TRBV12-4	TRBJ2-5	TGTGCCAGCAGTCGACAGGGGGGAGAGACCCAGTACTTC	CASSRQGGETQYF
TRBD1	many	TRBV29-1	TRBJ1-4	TGCAGCGCAACAGGGGGCAATGAAAAACTGTTTTTT	CSATGGNEKLFF
TRBD1	few	TRBV12-3/TRBV12-4	TRBJ1-3	TGTGCCAGCACCGAGACAGGGGTCGGAAACACCATATATTTT	CASTETGVGNTIYF
.	few	TRBV29-1	TRBJ2-3	TGCAGCGTTGAAGATCCCGGGGGCACAGATACGCAGTATTTT	CSVEDPGGTDTQYF
.	many	TRBV9	TRBJ2-5	TGTGCCAGCAGCGTAGGTTTGGGGGGTCTGAGTAAAGAGACCCAGTACTTC	CASSVGLGGLSKETQYF
.	few	TRBV3-1	TRBJ2-7	TGTGCCAGCAGCCAAGATCTTTCCAGGAACTACGAGCAGTACTTC	CASSQDLSRNYEQYF
.	.	TRBV12-3/TRBV12-4	TRBJ1-1	TGTGCCAGCAGTTTTCTGGACCTCAGGGACACTGAAGCTTTCTTT	CASSFLDLRDTEAFF
.	.	TRBV12-3/TRBV12-4	TRBJ1-5	TGTGCCAGCAGTTTAATTTGGTCTAATCAGCCCCAGCATTTT	CASSLIWSNQPQHF
.	many	TRBV20-1	TRBJ2-5	TGCAGTGCTGACGTGGGGCGGAAAGAGACCCAGTACTTC	CSADVGRKETQYF
.	few	TRBV6-1	TRBJ1-1	TGTGCCATTCCAGGGTATCTGTACACTGAAGCTTTCTTT	CAIPGYLYTEAFF
.	many	TRBV12-3/TRBV12-4	TRBJ1-5	TGTGCCAGCACCGTTACAGCTAATCAGCCCCAGCATTTT	CASTVTANQPQHF
TRBD2	.	TRBV3-1	TRBJ2-1	TGTGCCAGCAGCCAAGGGGGCGGTAGCGGGGCAAGTGAGCAGTTCTTC	CASSQGGGSGASEQFF
TRBD2	few	TRBV10-3	TRBJ2-3	TGTGCCACCGAGACTAGCGGGCTCACAGATACGCAGTATTTT	CATETSGLTDTQYF
.	many	TRBV12-3/TRBV12-4	TRBJ1-1	TGTGCCAGCAGTACTGGGGGGGCGCTAAACACTGAAGCTTTCTTT	CASSTGGALNTEAFF
.	few	TRBV20-1	TRBJ1-1	TGCAGTGCTAGACCCTCTTACACTGAAGCTTTCTTT	CSARPSYTEAFF
TRBD1	.	TRBV9	TRBJ2-2	TGTGCCAGCAGCGAAGGGACAGGGGAGACCGGGGAGCTGTTTTTT	CASSEGTGETGELFF
.	.	TRBV6-1	TRBJ2-3	TGTGCCACCTCGAGGTCTCGCACAGATACGCAGTATTTT	CATSRSRTDTQYF
.	.	TRBV7-9	TRBJ1-6	TGTGCCAGCAGCTGGGTCTCTGGGGGCCTTTCACCCCTCCACTTT	CASSWVSGGLSPLHF
.	.	TRBV12-3/TRBV12-4	TRBJ2-1	TGTGCCAGCAGTTTAATCACTTCCAATGAGCAGTTCTTC	CASSLITSNEQFF
.	few	TRBV5-1	TRBJ2-7	TGCGCCAGCAGCTTGGCTCAAAACTACGAGCAGTACTTC	CASSLAQNYEQYF
.	few	TRBV5-1	TRBJ2-7	TGCGCCAGTAGGGCGGAGCCTCAATCCTACGAGCAGTACTTC	CASRAEPQSYEQYF
.	few	TRBV5-6	TRBJ1-6	TGTGCCAGCAGCTCACTGAGGACACCTAATTCACCCCTCCACTTT	CASSSLRTPNSPLHF
TRBD2	few	TRBV7-8	TRBJ2-2	TGTGCCAGCAGCCTAACGCTACTAGCGGGGGGGTCGACCGGGGAGCTGTTTTTT	CASSLTLLAGGSTGELFF
.	few	TRBV12-3/TRBV12-4	TRBJ2-1	TGTGCCAGCAGTTTAGGAGTAGTCCTGGGGAATGAGCAGTTCTTC	CASSLGVVLGNEQFF
.	few	TRBV20-1	TRBJ2-7	TGCAGTGCTAGTCTCAGGACCTACGAGCAGTACTTC	CSASLRTYEQYF
.	few	TRBV5-1	TRBJ2-1	TGCGCCAGCAGCTCCTCGCCTGGGCCGAACAATGAGCAGTTCTTC	CASSSSPGPNNEQFF
TRBD2	few	TRBV24-1	TRBJ2-3	TGTGCCACCAGTGTAAGGACTAGCGGGGGGACCTTTACGCAGTATTTT	CATSVRTSGGTFTQYF
TRBD2	few	TRBV29-1	TRBJ2-7	TGCAGCGTGAGCGGGGGGGGCGACTACGAGCAGTACTTC	CSVSGGGDYEQYF
.	.	TRBV19	TRBJ2-5	TGTGCCAGTAGTCAACCGGGCCAATTACAAGAGACCCAGTACTTC	CASSQPGQLQETQYF
.	few	TRBV24-1	TRBJ2-5	TGTGCCACCAGTGCGGCGGACGGAAGAGAGACCCAGTACTTC	CATSAADGRETQYF
.	.	TRBV12-3/TRBV12-4	TRBJ1-2	TGTGCCAGCAGCCGAGACGGGACCTATGGCTACACCTTC	CASSRDGTYGYTF
.	few	TRBV25-1	TRBJ2-1	TGTGCCAGCAGTGACGGGGACACCCTCATCAATGAGCAGTTCTTC	CASSDGDTLINEQFF
TRBD1	.	TRBV7-9	TRBJ2-7	TGTGCCAGCAGCGCCCGTGGGCGGCAGGGGGCTTACGAGCAGTACTTC	CASSARGRQGAYEQYF
TRBD1	few	TRBV27	TRBJ2-1	TGTGCCAGCAGTTTATCCAGGGGGCGAGGATACAATGAGCAGTTCTTC	CASSLSRGRGYNEQFF
.	many	TRBV12-3/TRBV12-4	TRBJ2-7	TGTGCCAGCAGTTTTTCCCCCTACGAGCAGTACTTC	CASSFSPYEQYF
.	many	TRBV9	TRBJ1-6	TGTGCCAGCAGCGTAGGGCCAAGCCCCTATAATTCACCCCTCCACTTT	CASSVGPSPYNSPLHF
.	few	TRBV12-3/TRBV12-4	TRBJ1-2	TGTGCCAGCAGACCGGGACCAGTGCGCTATGGCTACACCTTC	CASRPGPVRYGYTF
TRBD1	.	TRBV5-1	TRBJ2-6	TGCGCCAGCACCTACCGGGACAGGGCCTCTGGGGCCAACGTCCTGACTTTC	CASTYRDRASGANVLTF
TRBD1	few	TRBV20-1	TRBJ2-5	TGCAGTGCTAACGGACAGGGCTTACAAGAGACCCAGTACTTC	CSANGQGLQETQYF